Listed here are 5 T cell receptor beta chains from one sample, sequenced in a study of blood T cells in healthy people across ages (dated by TCRdb to between 2015 and 2016). To prepare the library, 5' RACE was applied. The sequencer was an Illumina HiSeq 2500. A second roughly 7 to 12 cycle PCR used a sample-barcoded 5' primer and a J-beta primer mix. In TCRdb, the public reads were trimmed at Q25 with fastp and aligned with MiXCR, with productive beta chains retained. Every distinct CDR3 protein forms one entry, paired with its most common genes and DNA. The sample table shows under 950,000 distinct CDR3 sequences, and 22% are seen once. The top ten constitute approximately 20% of the sample. Sequencing was carried out using blood. The receptors were sampled from a man in his 70s in good health.

This clonotype has only a few counts. For the CDR3, the DNA is TGCAGCGTTGAGAGGTCCGGGGACACCATATATTTT. Amino acid sequence: CSVERSGDTIYF. The chain is built from TRBV29-1 and TRBJ1-3, with D hard to call. Germline loops: CDR1 SQVTM, CDR2 ANQGSEA. V was pared by 3 bases and J by 8 bases, with 11 bases between. The CDR3 loop spans 12 amino acids. The whole variable domain, remainder taken from reference TRBV29-1 and TRBJ1-3, is SAVISQKPSRDICQRGTSLTIQCQVDSQVTMMFWYRQQPGQSLTLIATANQGSEATYESGFVIDKFPISRPNLTFSTLTVSNMSPEDSSIYLCSVERSGDTIYFGEGSWLTVV.

V usage is TRBV10-2 and J usage is TRBJ2-3, with 11 positions matching TRBD2. The V gene's germline CDR1 is WSHSY and CDR2 SAAADI. Trimming at V came to 7 bases and at J to 4 bases, leaving 7 bases not matched to a gene. CDR3 length equals 15 residues. CDR3 in DNA: TGCGCCAGCATGTTACTAGCGGGGGTGGCAGATACGCAGTATTTT. Its protein product is CASMLLAGVADTQYF.

This clonotype was found a few times. The chain recombines TRBV9 with TRBJ2-3, with D perhaps TRBD1 (6 bases). CDR1 and CDR2 from the germline V gene are SGDLS and YYNGEE. Between the trimmed V and J ends, which lost 0 bases and 5 bases, there was a span of 13 bases. The CDR3 is made up of 15 amino acids. This CDR3 reads CASSVDPGAKDTQYF. The CDR3 DNA sequence: TGTGCCAGCAGCGTAGATCCAGGGGCTAAAGATACGCAGTATTTT.

A remark on this clonotype: An end of the junction does not agree with germline; a read error may underlie this. CDR3 in DNA: TGCAGTACTAGGGGCAGGGGAAATGAAAAACTGTTTTTT. Amino acid sequence: CSTRGRGNEKLFF. V gene TRBV20-1 combines with J gene TRBJ1-4; perhaps TRBD1 as D (6 bases). From germline, CDR1 is DFQATT and CDR2 SNEGSKA (reference sequence). The CDR3 has 13 residues.

This clonotype was observed a handful of times. One base away lies a much larger clone, so this may be a sequencing read error. This chain links TRBV6-6 with TRBJ2-5, with 14 bases identical to TRBD2. The J call may be in error: the DNA end matches TRBJ2-1 better. The CDR3 spans 15 residues. Germline V lookup: CDR1 MNHNY, CDR2 SVGAGI (reference sequence). As DNA, the CDR3 is TGTGCCAGCAGCCAAGGGACTAGCGGGAGTAGTGAGCAGTTCTTC. This encodes CASSQGTSGSSEQFF.